This entry is about one TCR beta chain. These data come from a study of blood T cell repertoires in COVID-19. The data were produced by immunoSEQ multiplex PCR, yet TCRdb's version contains in-frame clones alone and is incomplete. The sample records about 230,000 clones, over 65% being singletons. Trimming left V 0 bases short and J 2 bases short, with 18 bases between. The CDR3 runs to 18 residues. In germline, CDR1 is SGDLS, CDR2 YYNGEE. The rearrangement links TRBV9 to TRBJ2-1; the D gene is possibly TRBD2 (6 bases). The receptor was derived from a woman aged 70-85 years with active or convalescent COVID-19. Source material: peripheral blood. CDR3 protein: CASSVALGGEGPYNEQFF. As DNA, the CDR3 is TGTGCCAGCAGCGTAGCCCTCGGGGGAGAGGGGCCCTACAATGAGCAGTTCTTC. Looking up the rest from reference TRBV9 and TRBJ2-1 gives the full variable domain: DSGVTQTPKHLITATGQRVTLRCSPRSGDLSVYWYQQSLDQGLQFLIQYYNGEERAKGNILERFSAQQFPDLHSELNLSSLELGDSALYFCASSVALGGEGPYNEQFFGPGTRLTVL.